This TCR delta chain was identified during a study of γδ T cells in repeated Plasmodium falciparum infection. CDR1 is TSWWSYY and CDR2 is QGS in the germline V gene. This CDR3 contains 20 residues. The V gene end was trimmed by 0 bases and the J gene end by 0 bases; junction bases not matched to a gene: 15. TCRdb reanalysed the multiplex PCR reads with CATT. The repertoire holds tens of thousands of delta-chain clones, with around 1.6% as singletons. Bulk repertoires came from Vgamma9/Vdelta2+ or Vdelta2-negative gammadelta T cells flow-sorted from PBMC. This clone was counted ten times or more. J is TRDJ1 and V is TRDV1; 8 nucleotides match TRDD2. This receptor was obtained from a pool of human donors (malaria-infected and uninfected, not separated). The specimen was gamma-delta T cells from blood. The CDR3 nucleotides read TGTGCTCTTGGGGAACTCACTTCCTACGGGGGCCACCCCTACACCGATAAACTCATCTTT. Translation gives CALGELTSYGGHPYTDKLIF.